A selection of T cell receptor beta chains follows, all from one sample in a study of ipilimumab plus nivolumab after autologous stem cell transplantation. TCRdb keeps only in-frame clones here, not all; method: immunoSEQ multiplex PCR. The sample yields approximately 9,000 clones, more than 60% seen once. Sample: PBMCs, taken in a trial of ipilimumab plus nivolumab as post-transplant consolidation. These receptors were collected from a female donor with multiple myeloma. Both conserved end residues are part of each CDR3. The D gene is left open where the match is weak. Part of the rows lack a size; the others show once, few, many or a class for expanded clones.

J | size | V | D | CDR3 | DNA
TRBJ2-2 | medium-sized | TRBV28 | . | CASSLETGELFF | TGTGCCAGCAGTTTGGAGACCGGGGAGCTGTTTTTT
TRBJ2-3 | . | TRBV11-2 | TRBD1 | CASSQQGISTDTQYF | TGTGCCAGCAGCCAACAGGGGATCAGCACAGATACGCAGTATTTT
TRBJ2-1 | few | TRBV5-1 | TRBD1 | CASSLGQGEYNEQFF | TGCGCCAGCAGCTTAGGTCAGGGGGAGTACAATGAGCAGTTCTTC
TRBJ1-1 | few | TRBV11-1 | TRBD1 | CASSQIGQGATEAFF | TGTGCCAGCAGCCAAATCGGACAGGGGGCGACTGAAGCTTTCTTT
TRBJ1-2 | . | TRBV18 | TRBD1 | CASSLFTGDSRNYGYTF | TGTGCCAGCTCACTATTTACAGGGGATAGTCGTAACTATGGCTACACCTTC
TRBJ2-3 | . | TRBV5-4 | TRBD2 | CASSRFLGGSTDTQYF | TGTGCCAGCAGCCGGTTCTTGGGAGGGAGCACAGATACGCAGTATTTT
TRBJ2-1 | . | TRBV5-4 | . | CASSLGSAEYNEQFF | TGTGCCAGCAGCTTGGGATCAGCCGAATACAATGAGCAGTTCTTC
TRBJ1-2 | . | TRBV29-1 | TRBD1 | CSVVGQDNYGYTF | TGCAGCGTTGTTGGACAGGACAACTATGGCTACACCTTC
TRBJ1-3 | . | TRBV7-9 | . | CASSLTGGNSGNTIYF | TGTGCCAGCAGCTTAACCGGAGGGAACTCTGGAAACACCATATATTTT
TRBJ2-3 | . | TRBV19 | . | CASSNRVDTQYF | TGTGCCAGTAGTAATAGGGTAGATACGCAGTATTTT
TRBJ2-1 | . | TRBV4-1 | TRBD2 | CASSQEKLGLVGDEQFF | TGCGCCAGCAGCCAAGAGAAACTAGGACTAGTTGGCGATGAGCAGTTCTTC
TRBJ2-1 | . | TRBV7-3 | TRBD2 | CASSLVAGNYNEQFF | TGTGCCAGCAGCTTAGTAGCGGGAAATTACAATGAGCAGTTCTTC
TRBJ2-3 | . | TRBV19 | TRBD1 | CASSMIEQGTDTQYF | TGTGCCAGTAGTATGATTGAACAGGGGACAGATACGCAGTATTTT
TRBJ1-1 | few | TRBV7-2 | TRBD1 | CASSLVGTGFVEAFF | TGTGCCAGCAGCTTAGTAGGGACAGGGTTTGTTGAAGCTTTCTTT
TRBJ2-7 | . | TRBV9 | TRBD2 | CASSVAASGTPYEQYF | TGTGCCAGCAGCGTAGCGGCTAGCGGGACGCCCTACGAGCAGTACTTC
TRBJ1-2 | once | TRBV28 | . | CASSLILRQAYGYTF | TGTGCCAGCAGTTTAATTCTTAGACAGGCTTATGGCTACACCTTC
TRBJ1-1 | once | TRBV7-3 | . | CASSPPGGEVGTEAFF | TGTGCCAGCAGCCCACCGGGGGGAGAAGTAGGGACTGAAGCTTTCTTT
TRBJ2-3 | . | TRBV9 | TRBD2 | CASSALGTSGSTDTQYF | TGTGCCAGCAGCGCCCTCGGGACTAGCGGGAGCACAGATACGCAGTATTTT
TRBJ2-2 | once | TRBV5-1 | . | CASTKRDLQNTGELFF | TGCGCCAGCACCAAAAGGGACTTACAGAACACCGGGGAGCTGTTTTTT
TRBJ1-5 | . | TRBV28 | . | CASSLGGGVKPQHF | TGTGCCAGCAGTTTGGGGGGGGGCGTTAAGCCCCAGCATTTT
TRBJ1-1 | . | TRBV5-5 | TRBD1 | CASSNRDRATEAFF | TGTGCCAGCAGCAACCGGGACAGGGCAACTGAAGCTTTCTTT
TRBJ1-2 | . | TRBV7-2 | . | CASSLVGPGYGYTF | TGTGCCAGCAGCTTAGTGGGGCCCGGGTATGGCTACACCTTC
TRBJ1-4 | . | TRBV7-8 | . | CASSLIRGFGEKLFF | TGTGCCAGCAGCTTAATACGGGGGTTTGGGGAAAAACTGTTTTTT
TRBJ2-7 | . | TRBV5-5 | TRBD2 | CASSQKGGREYEQYF | TGTGCCAGCAGCCAGAAGGGCGGGAGGGAGTACGAGCAGTACTTC
TRBJ1-1 | medium-sized | TRBV9 | . | CASSVGTGSNTEAFF | TGTGCCAGCAGCGTAGGAACGGGTTCGAACACTGAAGCTTTCTTT